This T cell receptor beta chain came from a study of T cell responses to AZD1222 COVID-19 vaccine. In the study overall: Second doses were pooled across both intervals (about 4 or about 12 weeks).

Study results and limitations: Seropositive status at baseline applied to only a handful of AZD1222 recipients. The donor cohort was predominantly white British with a female majority, and clonal diversity may have been underestimated. Reports indicate that nearly half of spike-specific TCRs are directed at unmutated variant regions.

This clone was detected once. Its antigen is still unknown. Assay: immunoSEQ multiplex PCR; the TCRdb copy retains only in-frame clones and omits some. The sample has over 100,000 clones; about 88% are singletons. The CDR3 extends over 18 amino acids. This chain joins TRBV21-1 and TRBJ2-5; the tabulated D call, TRBD2, remains unverified against the DNA. TRBV21-1 is shown as a pseudogene. The starting material was peripheral blood, obtained on day 0 of AZD1222 vaccination. This receptor was obtained from an adult in good health. Written as DNA, the CDR3 is TGTGCCAGCAGCAAAGCCTGGCCTAGCGGGGGGGCCACAGAGACCCAGTACTTC. Translation gives CASSKAWPSGGATETQYF.